The source of this TCR beta chain is a study of OX40 agonist ivuxolimab in advanced cancers. For the study at large: Eligibility rules accepted prior anti-PD-1, anti-PD-L1 or anti-CTLA-4 therapy, and 40% to 50% had some. Points from the study as a whole: Low normalized T-cell clonal expansion was additionally recorded for some nonresponders.

With respect to this clone: Its antigen is unknown.

Measured with immunoSEQ multiplex PCR; TCRdb has only the in-frame clones, and not every one. The top ten hold about 5% of the sample, which has tens of thousands of clones, around 90% seen once. This CDR3 is 13 amino acids long. V shed 1 base and J shed 6 bases, with 10 bases lying between them. In germline, CDR1 is LNHDA, CDR2 SQIVND (reference sequence). This chain connects TRBV19 to TRBJ2-7; D assignment may be TRBD1 or TRBD2 (5 bases each). The sequences come from CD4+ or CD8+ T cells sorted from blood, collected in a trial of the OX40 agonist ivuxolimab. The clonotype was recovered from an adult with an advanced solid tumor such as melanoma, head and neck, liver or kidney cancer. CDR3 sequence reads: CASSIVEGLEQYF. DNA for the CDR3: TGTGCCAGTAGTATAGTTGAGGGGCTCGAGCAGTACTTC.